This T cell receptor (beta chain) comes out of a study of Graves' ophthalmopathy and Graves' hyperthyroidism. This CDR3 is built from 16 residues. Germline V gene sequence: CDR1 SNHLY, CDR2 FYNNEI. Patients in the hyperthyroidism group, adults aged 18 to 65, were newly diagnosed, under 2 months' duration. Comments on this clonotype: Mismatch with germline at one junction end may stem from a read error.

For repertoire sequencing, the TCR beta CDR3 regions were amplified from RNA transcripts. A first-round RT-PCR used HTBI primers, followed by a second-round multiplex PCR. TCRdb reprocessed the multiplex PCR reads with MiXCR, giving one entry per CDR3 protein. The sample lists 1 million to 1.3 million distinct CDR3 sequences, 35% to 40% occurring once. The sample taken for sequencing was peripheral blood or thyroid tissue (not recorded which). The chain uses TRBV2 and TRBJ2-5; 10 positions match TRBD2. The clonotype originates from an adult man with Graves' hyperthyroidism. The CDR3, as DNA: TGCGCCAACAGCTTGGCACTAGCGGGATACGGAGAGACCCAGTACTTC. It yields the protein CANSLALAGYGETQYF.